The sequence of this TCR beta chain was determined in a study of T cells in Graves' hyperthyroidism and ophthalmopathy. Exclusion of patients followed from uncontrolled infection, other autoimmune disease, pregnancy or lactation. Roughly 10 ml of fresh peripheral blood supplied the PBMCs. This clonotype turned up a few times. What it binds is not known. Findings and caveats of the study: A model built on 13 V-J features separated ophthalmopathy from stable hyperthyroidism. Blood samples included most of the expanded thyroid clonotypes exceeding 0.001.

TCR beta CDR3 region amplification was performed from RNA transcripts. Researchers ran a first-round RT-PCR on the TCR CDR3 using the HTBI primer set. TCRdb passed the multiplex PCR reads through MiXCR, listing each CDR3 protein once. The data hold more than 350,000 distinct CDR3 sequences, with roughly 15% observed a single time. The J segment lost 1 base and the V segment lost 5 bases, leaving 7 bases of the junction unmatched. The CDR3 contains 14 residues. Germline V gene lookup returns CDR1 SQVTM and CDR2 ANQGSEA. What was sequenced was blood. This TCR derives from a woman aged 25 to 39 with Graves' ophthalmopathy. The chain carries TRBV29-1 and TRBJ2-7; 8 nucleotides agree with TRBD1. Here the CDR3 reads CSVSPGQVSYEQYF. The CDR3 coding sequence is TGCAGCGTTTCACCGGGACAGGTGTCCTACGAGCAGTACTTC.